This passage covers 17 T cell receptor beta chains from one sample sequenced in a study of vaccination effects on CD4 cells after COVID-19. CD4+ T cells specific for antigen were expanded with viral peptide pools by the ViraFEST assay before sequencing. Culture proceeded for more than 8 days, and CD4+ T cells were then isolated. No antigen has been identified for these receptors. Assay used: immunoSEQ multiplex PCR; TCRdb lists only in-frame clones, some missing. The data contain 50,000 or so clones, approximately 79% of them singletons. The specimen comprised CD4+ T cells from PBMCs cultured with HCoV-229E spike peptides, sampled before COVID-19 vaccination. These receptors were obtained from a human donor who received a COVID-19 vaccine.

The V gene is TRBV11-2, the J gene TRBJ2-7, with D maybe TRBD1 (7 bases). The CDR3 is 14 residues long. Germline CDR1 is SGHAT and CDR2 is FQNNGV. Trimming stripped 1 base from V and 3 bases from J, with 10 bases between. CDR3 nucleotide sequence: TGTGCCAGCAGCTTAGCAGGGGGGCTCTACGAGCAGTACGTC. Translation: CASSLAGGLYEQYV.

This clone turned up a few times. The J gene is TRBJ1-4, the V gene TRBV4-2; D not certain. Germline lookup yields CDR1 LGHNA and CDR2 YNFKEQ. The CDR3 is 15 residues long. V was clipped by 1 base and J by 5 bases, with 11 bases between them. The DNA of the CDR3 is TGTGCCAGCAGCCAAGGACCCCTGATAAATGAAAAACTGTTTTTT. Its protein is CASSQGPLINEKLFF.

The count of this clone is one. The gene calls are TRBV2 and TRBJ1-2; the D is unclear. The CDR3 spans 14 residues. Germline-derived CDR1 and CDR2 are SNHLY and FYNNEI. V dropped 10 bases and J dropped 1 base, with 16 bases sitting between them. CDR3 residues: CATAWTFLNYGYTF. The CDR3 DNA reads TGTGCCACCGCCTGGACGTTCCTTAACTATGGCTACACCTTC.

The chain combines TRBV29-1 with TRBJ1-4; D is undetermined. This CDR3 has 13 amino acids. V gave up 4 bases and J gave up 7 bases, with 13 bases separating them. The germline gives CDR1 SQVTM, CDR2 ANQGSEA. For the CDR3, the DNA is TGCAGCGTTGGAATCAGCGCGGGTGAAAAACTGTTTTTT. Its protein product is CSVGISAGEKLFF.

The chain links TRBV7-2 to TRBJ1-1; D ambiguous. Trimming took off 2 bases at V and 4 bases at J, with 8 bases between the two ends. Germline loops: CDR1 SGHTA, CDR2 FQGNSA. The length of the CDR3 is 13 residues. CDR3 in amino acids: CASSLRLGTEAFF. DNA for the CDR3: TGTGCCAGCAGCTTACGCTTAGGCACTGAAGCTTTCTTT. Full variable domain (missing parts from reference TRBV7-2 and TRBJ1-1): GAGVSQSPSNKVTEKGKDVELRCDPISGHTALYWYRQSLGQGLEFLIYFQGNSAPDKSGLPSDRFSAERTGGSVSTLTIQRTQQEDSAVYLCASSLRLGTEAFFGQGTRLTVV.

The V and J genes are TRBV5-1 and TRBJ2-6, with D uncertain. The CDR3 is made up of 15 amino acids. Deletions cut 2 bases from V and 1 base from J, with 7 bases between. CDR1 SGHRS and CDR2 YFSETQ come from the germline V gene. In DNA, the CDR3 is TGCGCCAGCAGCTTACCCGGATCTGGGGCCAACGTCCTGACTTTC. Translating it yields CASSLPGSGANVLTF.

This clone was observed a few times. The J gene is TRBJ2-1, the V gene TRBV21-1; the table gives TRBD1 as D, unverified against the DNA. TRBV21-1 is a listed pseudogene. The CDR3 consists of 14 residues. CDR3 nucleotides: TGTGCCAGCAGCAAAAGGGACAGGGTAAATGAGCAGTTCTTC. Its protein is CASSKRDRVNEQFF.

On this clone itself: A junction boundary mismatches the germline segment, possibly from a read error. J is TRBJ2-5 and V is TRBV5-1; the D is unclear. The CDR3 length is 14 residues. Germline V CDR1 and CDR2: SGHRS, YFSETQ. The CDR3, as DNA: TGCGCCAGCGGCTTAGGGCGATACCAAGAGACCCAGTACTTC. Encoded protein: CASGLGRYQETQYF. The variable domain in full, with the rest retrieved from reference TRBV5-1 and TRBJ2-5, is KAGVTQTPRYLIKTRGQQVTLSCSPISGHRSVSWYQQTPGQGLQFLFEYFSETQRNKGNFPGRFSGRQFSNSRSEMNVSTLELGDSALYLCASGLGRYQETQYFGPGTRLLVL.

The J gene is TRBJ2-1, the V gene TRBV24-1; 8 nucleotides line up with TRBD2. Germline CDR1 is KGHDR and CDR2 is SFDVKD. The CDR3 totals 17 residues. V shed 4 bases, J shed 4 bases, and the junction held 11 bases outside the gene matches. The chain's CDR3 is CATSDPRGGPVYNEQFF. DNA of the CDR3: TGTGCCACCAGTGACCCACGGGGGGGGCCTGTTTACAATGAGCAGTTCTTC.

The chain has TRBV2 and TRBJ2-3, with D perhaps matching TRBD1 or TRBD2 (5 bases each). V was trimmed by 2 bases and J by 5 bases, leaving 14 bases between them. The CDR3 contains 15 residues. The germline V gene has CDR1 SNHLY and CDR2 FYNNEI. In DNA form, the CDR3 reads TGTGCCAGCAGTGAACTCGGGGCAGGAGGAGATACGCAGTATTTT. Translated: CASSELGAGGDTQYF. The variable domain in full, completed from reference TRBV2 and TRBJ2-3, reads EPEVTQTPSHQVTQMGQEVILRCVPISNHLYFYWYRQILGQKVEFLVSFYNNEISEKSEIFDDQFSVERPDGSNFTLKIRSTKLEDSAMYFCASSELGAGGDTQYFGPGTRLTVL.

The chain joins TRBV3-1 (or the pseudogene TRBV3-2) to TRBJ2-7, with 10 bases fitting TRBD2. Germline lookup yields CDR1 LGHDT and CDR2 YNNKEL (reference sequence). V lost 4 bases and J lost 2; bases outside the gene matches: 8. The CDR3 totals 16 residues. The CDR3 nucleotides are TGTGCCAGCAGCCTGATGCAGCGGGGGGGAGCCTACGAGCAGTACGTC. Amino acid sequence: CASSLMQRGGAYEQYV.

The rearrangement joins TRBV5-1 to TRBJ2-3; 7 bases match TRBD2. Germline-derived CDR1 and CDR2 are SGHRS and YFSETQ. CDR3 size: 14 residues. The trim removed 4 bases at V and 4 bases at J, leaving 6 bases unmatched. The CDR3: CASSIGLGPDTQYF. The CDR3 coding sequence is TGCGCCAGCAGCATAGGACTAGGGCCAGATACGCAGTATTTT.

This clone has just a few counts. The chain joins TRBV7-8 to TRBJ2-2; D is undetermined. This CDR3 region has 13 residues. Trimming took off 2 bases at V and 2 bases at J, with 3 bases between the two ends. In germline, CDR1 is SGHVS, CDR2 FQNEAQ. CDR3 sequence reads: CASSLKNTGELFF. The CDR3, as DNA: TGTGCCAGCAGCTTAAAAAACACCGGGGAGCTGTTTTTT.

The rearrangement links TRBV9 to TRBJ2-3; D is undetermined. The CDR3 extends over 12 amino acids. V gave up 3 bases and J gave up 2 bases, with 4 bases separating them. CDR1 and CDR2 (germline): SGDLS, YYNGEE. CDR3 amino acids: CASSAYTDTQYF. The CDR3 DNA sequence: TGTGCCAGCAGCGCCTACACAGATACGCAGTATTTT.

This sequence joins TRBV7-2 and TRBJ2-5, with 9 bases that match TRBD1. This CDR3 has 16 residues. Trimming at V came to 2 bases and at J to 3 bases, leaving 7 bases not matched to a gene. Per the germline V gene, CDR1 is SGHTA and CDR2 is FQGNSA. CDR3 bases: TGTGCCAGCAGCTTAAGGTACTGGGACAGGGAAGAGACCCAGTACTTC. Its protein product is CASSLRYWDREETQYF. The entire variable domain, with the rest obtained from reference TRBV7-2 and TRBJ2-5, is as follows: GAGVSQSPSNKVTEKGKDVELRCDPISGHTALYWYRQSLGQGLEFLIYFQGNSAPDKSGLPSDRFSAERTGGSVSTLTIQRTQQEDSAVYLCASSLRYWDREETQYFGPGTRLLVL.

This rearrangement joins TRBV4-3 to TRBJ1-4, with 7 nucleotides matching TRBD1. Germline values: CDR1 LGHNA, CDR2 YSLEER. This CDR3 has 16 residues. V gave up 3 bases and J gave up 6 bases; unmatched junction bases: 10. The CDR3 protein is CASSQYQGVGDEKLFF. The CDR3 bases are TGCGCCAGCAGCCAGTACCAGGGGGTCGGAGATGAAAAACTGTTTTTT.

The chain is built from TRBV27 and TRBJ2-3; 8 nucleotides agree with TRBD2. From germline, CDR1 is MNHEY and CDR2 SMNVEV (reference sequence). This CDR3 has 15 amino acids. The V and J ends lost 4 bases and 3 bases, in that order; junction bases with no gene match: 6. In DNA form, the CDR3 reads TGTGCCAGCAGTTCCCGGGGGGGCAAGACAGATACGCAGTATTTT. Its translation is CASSSRGGKTDTQYF.